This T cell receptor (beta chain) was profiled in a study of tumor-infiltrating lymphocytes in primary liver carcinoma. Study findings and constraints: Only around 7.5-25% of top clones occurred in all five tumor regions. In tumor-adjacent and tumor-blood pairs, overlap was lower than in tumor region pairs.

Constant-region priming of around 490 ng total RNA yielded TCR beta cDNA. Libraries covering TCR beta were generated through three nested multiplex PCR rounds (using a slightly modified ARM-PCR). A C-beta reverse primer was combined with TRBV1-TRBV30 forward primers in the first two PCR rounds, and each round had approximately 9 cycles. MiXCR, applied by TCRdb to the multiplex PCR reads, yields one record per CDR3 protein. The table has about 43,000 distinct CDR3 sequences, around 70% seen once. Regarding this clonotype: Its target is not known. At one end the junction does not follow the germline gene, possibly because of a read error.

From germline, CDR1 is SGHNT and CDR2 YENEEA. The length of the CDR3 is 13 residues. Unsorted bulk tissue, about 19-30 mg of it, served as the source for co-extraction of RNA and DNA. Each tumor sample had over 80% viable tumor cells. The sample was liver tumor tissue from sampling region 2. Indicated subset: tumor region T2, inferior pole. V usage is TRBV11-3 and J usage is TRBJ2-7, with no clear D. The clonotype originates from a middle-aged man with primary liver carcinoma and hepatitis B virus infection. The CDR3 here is CAGSFGVLGEQYF. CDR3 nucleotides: TGTGCCGGCAGCTTCGGTGTTTTGGGCGAGCAATACTTC. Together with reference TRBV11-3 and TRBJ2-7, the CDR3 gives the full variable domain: EAGVVQSPRYKIIEKKQPVAFWCNPISGHNTLYWYLQNLGQGPELLIRYENEEAVDDSQLPKDRFSAERLKGVDSTLKIQPAELGDSAVYLCAGSFGVLGEQYFGPGTRLTVT.